Below are 16 T cell receptor beta chains sequenced from a single sample in a study of blood T cells in healthy people across ages. A sample-barcoded 5' primer and a J-beta primer mix were used in a second PCR of roughly 7 to 12 cycles. TCRdb called the 5' RACE reads again in MiXCR, with one record for every CDR3 protein. There are 450,000 to 700,000 distinct CDR3 sequences in the sample; 25% to 30% occur only once, and under 20% lies in the top ten. Sequencing was carried out using blood. The receptors here all came from a woman in her sixties or seventies in good health.

This clonotype was seen repeatedly, ten times or more. The rearrangement joins TRBV29-1 to TRBJ2-1, with 12 bases lining up with TRBD2. With V trimmed by 6 bases and J by 9 bases, 6 bases remained unmatched. This CDR3 comprises 13 residues. In germline, CDR1 is SQVTM, CDR2 ANQGSEA. CDR3 sequence reads: CSVGLAGFGEQFF. The DNA of the CDR3 is TGCAGCGTAGGACTAGCGGGGTTCGGTGAGCAGTTCTTC.

Notes on this clonotype: A read error may produce the germline difference seen at one junction end. V usage is TRBV6-2 or TRBV6-3 and J usage is TRBJ2-5; D perhaps matches TRBD1 (5 bases). Germline values: CDR1 MNHEY, CDR2 SVGEGT. This CDR3 has 13 residues. The CDR3 nucleotides are TGTGCCAGCAGTTACAGTGACAGCTACGAGCAGTGCTTC. Its protein product is CASSYSDSYEQCF.

The table lists this clonotype with many counts. The genes are TRBV7-9 and TRBJ1-4; 7 bases are a match to TRBD1. The CDR3 runs 15 residues. The V gene's germline CDR1 is SEHNR and CDR2 FQNEAQ (reference sequence). With V trimmed by 1 base and J by 4 bases, 3 bases remained unmatched. For the CDR3, the DNA is TGTGCCAGCAGCTTAGTTGGGACAGTTAATGAAAAACTGTTTTTT. This encodes CASSLVGTVNEKLFF.

J is TRBJ2-4 and V is TRBV6-1; 10 bases align to TRBD1. V dropped 5 bases and J dropped 3; count of bases not matched to a gene: 10. This CDR3 comprises 17 residues. The germline gives CDR1 MNHNS, CDR2 SASEGT. This CDR3 reads CASSLGARTGGKNIQYF. CDR3 DNA: TGTGCCAGCAGTCTGGGGGCGAGGACAGGGGGCAAAAACATTCAGTACTTC.

This clonotype was found a few times. V is TRBV5-1 and J is TRBJ2-3, with a tentative D call TRBD1 (5 bases). The V end was cut by 0 bases, the J end by 7 bases, with 12 bases between. The V gene's germline CDR1 is SGHRS and CDR2 YFSETQ. This CDR3 contains 14 residues. CDR3 nucleotides: TGCGCCAGCAGCTTGGGGGGCCCCACGAATACGCAGTATTTT. Encoded protein: CASSLGGPTNTQYF.

The chain uses TRBV7-2 and TRBJ2-1; TRBD2 matches 11 bases. Trimming took 0 bases from V and 4 from J; bases not matched to a gene: 8. The germline CDR1 and CDR2 sequences are SGHTA and FQGNSA. The CDR3 extends over 18 amino acids. In nucleotides, the CDR3 is TGTGCCAGCAGCTTAGCGCGACTAGCGGGGAAACGATACAATGAGCAGTTCTTC. Translating gives CASSLARLAGKRYNEQFF.

The table lists this clonotype with a few counts. The chain is built from TRBV5-6 and TRBJ1-5; TRBD1 matches at 8 bases. Per germline, CDR1 SGHDT and CDR2 YYEEEE. J lost 5 bases, V lost 2 bases, and 3 bases had no gene match. The CDR3 has 14 amino acids. Here the CDR3 reads CASSFGQGDQPQHF. CDR3 DNA: TGTGCCAGCAGCTTCGGACAGGGTGATCAGCCCCAGCATTTT.

This clonotype was counted a few times. One end of the junction is discordant with germline, which a read error may explain. The chain joins TRBV29-1 to TRBJ1-2; D gene unclear. Looked up from germline, CDR1 is SQVTM and CDR2 is ANQGSEA. This CDR3 region has 13 residues. This CDR3 reads CSVEAGGGYGYTF. CDR3 in DNA: TGCAGCGTAGAAGCGGGTGGCGGCTATGGCTACACCTTC.

The rearrangement joins TRBV5-1 to TRBJ1-6; 9 nucleotides align to TRBD1. The CDR3 totals 15 residues. Looked up from germline, CDR1 is SGHRS and CDR2 is YFSETQ. V lost 0 bases and J lost 9; bases outside the gene matches: 4. The chain's CDR3 is CASSLVGTGTSPLHF. In nucleotides, the CDR3 is TGCGCCAGCAGCTTGGTGGGGACAGGGACTTCACCCCTCCACTTT.

In this sample, this clonotype turned up a few times. The CDR3 bases are TGCAGTGCTAGGCAGGACAATCAGCCCCAGCATTTT. Protein: CSARQDNQPQHF. The J gene is TRBJ1-5, the V gene TRBV20-1; D unresolved. CDR3 size: 12 residues. The germline gives CDR1 DFQATT, CDR2 SNEGSKA (reference sequence). V dropped 3 bases and J dropped 3 bases, with 6 bases sitting between them.

The chain carries TRBV29-1 and TRBJ2-2; 8 bases agree with TRBD1. Germline values: CDR1 SQVTM, CDR2 ANQGSEA. V lost 1 base and J lost 4; bases outside the gene matches: 8. The CDR3 contains 16 residues. CDR3 coding DNA: TGCAGCGTTGAAGGTTCCAGGGGGCGCTTCACCGGGGAGCTGTTTTTT. Residues: CSVEGSRGRFTGELFF.

This clonotype was observed a handful of times. The gene calls are TRBV20-1 and TRBJ2-1; 7 bases map to TRBD1. With V trimmed by 0 bases and J by 7 bases, 9 bases remained unmatched. CDR1 is DFQATT, CDR2 SNEGSKA, per germline (reference sequence). The CDR3 covers 15 residues. Here the CDR3 reads CSARDPGGSGNEQFF. CDR3 DNA sequence: TGCAGTGCTAGAGATCCAGGGGGTAGTGGGAATGAGCAGTTCTTC.

The chain combines TRBV7-2 with TRBJ2-2, with D hard to call. The germline V gene has CDR1 SGHTA and CDR2 FQGNSA. Trimming removed 5 bases from V and 5 bases from J, with 15 bases in between. CDR3 length equals 15 residues. The CDR3 spells CASSDRAVSTGELFF. CDR3 nucleotides: TGTGCCAGCAGCGATCGGGCAGTCTCTACCGGGGAGCTGTTTTTT.

In its sample, this clonotype was seen a few times. The CDR3: CATHPGTGKYEQYF. The CDR3 DNA is TGTGCCACCCATCCCGGGACAGGGAAGTACGAGCAGTACTTC. The rearrangement joins TRBV27 to TRBJ2-7, with TRBD1 identical over 9 bases. The CDR3 is made up of 14 amino acids. Trimming took 10 bases from V and 4 from J; bases not matched to a gene: 11. Germline V gene sequence: CDR1 MNHEY, CDR2 SMNVEV (reference sequence).

Worth noting for this clonotype: A read error may be the cause here, since a much bigger clone is one base away. The chain carries TRBV6-2 or TRBV6-3 and TRBJ1-2, with 7 bases aligning to TRBD1. Germline CDR1 MNHEY, CDR2 SVGEGT. The J segment lost 10 bases and the V segment lost 4 bases, leaving 9 bases of the junction unmatched. The CDR3 extends over 13 amino acids. The CDR3 sequence is CASSLYRGGDYTF. In DNA form, the CDR3 reads TGTGCCAGCAGTTTATACAGGGGCGGTGACTACACCTTC.

This clonotype showed up just a few times. The chain joins TRBV7-8 to TRBJ2-4; 9 positions agree with TRBD2. The CDR3 sequence is 15 residues long. V lost 4 bases to trimming and J lost 5 bases; unmatched junction nucleotides: 6. Germline loops: CDR1 SGHVS, CDR2 FQNEAQ. This CDR3 reads CASSSRGGGENIQYF. CDR3 bases: TGTGCCAGCAGCTCGCGGGGGGGCGGTGAAAACATTCAGTACTTC. The full variable domain, in which reference TRBV7-8 and TRBJ2-4 provide the parts outside the CDR3, is GAGVSQSPRYKVAKRGQDVALRCDPISGHVSLFWYQQALGQGPEFLTYFQNEAQLDKSGLPSDRFFAERPEGSVSTLKIQRTQQEDSAVYLCASSSRGGGENIQYFGAGTRLSVL.